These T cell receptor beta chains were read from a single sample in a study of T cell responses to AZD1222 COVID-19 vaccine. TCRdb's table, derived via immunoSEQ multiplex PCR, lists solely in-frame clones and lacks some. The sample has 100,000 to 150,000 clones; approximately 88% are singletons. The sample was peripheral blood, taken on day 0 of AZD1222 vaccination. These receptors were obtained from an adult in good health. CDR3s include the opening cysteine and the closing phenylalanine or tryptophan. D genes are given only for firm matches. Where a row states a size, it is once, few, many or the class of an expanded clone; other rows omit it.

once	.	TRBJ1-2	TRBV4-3	CASSQGQGNGYTF	TGCGCCAGCAGCCAAGGGCAGGGGAATGGCTACACCTTC
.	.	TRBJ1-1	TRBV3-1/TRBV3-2	CASSHEINTEAFF	TGTGCCAGCAGCCACGAGATCAACACTGAAGCTTTCTTT
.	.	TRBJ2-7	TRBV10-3	CAISRDHSYEQYF	TGTGCCATCAGCCGGGACCACTCCTACGAGCAGTACTTC
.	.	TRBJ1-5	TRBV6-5	CASSRGQSYQPQHF	TGTGCCAGCAGCCGAGGACAGTCTTATCAGCCCCAGCATTTT
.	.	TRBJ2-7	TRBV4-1	CASSQDGQNGYEQYF	TGCGCCAGCAGCCAAGATGGACAAAACGGTTACGAGCAGTACTTC
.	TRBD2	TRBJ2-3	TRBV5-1	CASSLGLAGARTDTQYF	TGCGCCAGCAGCTTGGGACTAGCGGGAGCCCGCACAGATACGCAGTATTTT
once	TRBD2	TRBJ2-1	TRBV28	CASRPGGAYNEQFF	TGTGCCAGCAGGCCGGGAGGGGCGTACAATGAGCAGTTCTTC
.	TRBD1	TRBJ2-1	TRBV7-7	CASSPPPGQGGYNEQFF	TGTGCCAGCAGCCCACCCCCGGGACAGGGAGGGTACAATGAGCAGTTCTTC
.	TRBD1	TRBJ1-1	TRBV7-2	CASSYIRDSLMNTEAFF	TGTGCCAGCAGCTACATCAGGGACAGCCTTATGAACACTGAAGCTTTCTTT
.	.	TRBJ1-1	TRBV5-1	CASRTEQNTEAFF	TGCGCCAGCAGGACAGAGCAGAACACTGAAGCTTTCTTT
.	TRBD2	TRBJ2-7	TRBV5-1	CASSRGGDGEQYF	TGCGCCAGCAGCCGGGGGGGCGACGGCGAGCAGTACTTC
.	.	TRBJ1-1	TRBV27	CASSPRWGGGTEAFF	TGTGCCAGCAGTCCCCGTTGGGGAGGTGGAACTGAAGCTTTCTTT
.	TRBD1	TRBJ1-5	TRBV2	CASTLGQGNQPQHF	TGTGCCAGCACCCTAGGACAGGGCAATCAGCCCCAGCATTTT
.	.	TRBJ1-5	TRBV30	CAWSVRGTQPQHF	TGTGCCTGGAGTGTAAGGGGTACTCAGCCCCAGCATTTT
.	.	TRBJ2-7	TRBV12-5	CASGLRDTPYEQYF	TGTGCTAGTGGTTTGAGGGACACCCCCTACGAGCAGTACTTC
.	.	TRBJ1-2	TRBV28	CASSGRGTYGYTF	TGTGCCAGCAGTGGTAGGGGGACCTATGGCTACACCTTC
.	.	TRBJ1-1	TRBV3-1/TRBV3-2	CASSQGSGTEAFF	TGTGCCAGCAGCCAAGGGTCAGGAACTGAAGCTTTCTTT
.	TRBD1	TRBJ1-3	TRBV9	CASSVGDSGNTIYF	TGTGCCAGCAGCGTAGGGGACAGTGGAAACACCATATATTTT
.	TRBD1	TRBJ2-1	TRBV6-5	CASSYSQGAGNEQFF	TGTGCCAGCAGTTATAGTCAGGGGGCAGGTAATGAGCAGTTCTTC
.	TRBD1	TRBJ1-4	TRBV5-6	CASSGQGSEKLFF	TGTGCCAGCAGCGGACAGGGGAGCGAAAAACTGTTTTTT
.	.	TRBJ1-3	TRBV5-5	CASSLLSGNTIYF	TGTGCCAGCAGCTTACTCTCTGGAAACACCATATATTTT
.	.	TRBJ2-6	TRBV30	CAWNTRGAGANVLTF	TGTGCCTGGAATACGAGAGGGGCTGGGGCCAACGTCCTGACTTTC
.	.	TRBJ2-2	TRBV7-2	CASRGQGVNTGELFF	TGTGCCAGCAGGGGACAAGGCGTAAACACCGGGGAGCTGTTTTTT
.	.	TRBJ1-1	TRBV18	CASSPGTRMNTEAFF	TGTGCCAGCTCACCCGGGACACGTATGAACACTGAAGCTTTCTTT
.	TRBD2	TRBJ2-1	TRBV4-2	CASSQDAGVAGSYNEQFF	TGTGCCAGCAGCCAAGATGCAGGGGTAGCGGGGTCCTACAATGAGCAGTTCTTC
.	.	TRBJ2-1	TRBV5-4	CASSLDRSSYNEQFF	TGTGCCAGCAGCTTGGACAGGAGCTCCTACAATGAGCAGTTCTTC
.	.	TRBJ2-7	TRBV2	CATRSDYEQYF	TGTGCCACCAGAAGTGACTACGAGCAGTACTTC
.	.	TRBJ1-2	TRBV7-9	CASSLGEGAPHGYTF	TGTGCCAGCAGCTTAGGGGAAGGTGCCCCGCACGGCTACACCTTC
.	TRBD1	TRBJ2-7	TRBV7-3	CASSLTGTGGHEQYF	TGTGCCAGCAGCTTAACGGGGACAGGGGGACACGAGCAGTACTTC
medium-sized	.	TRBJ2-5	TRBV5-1	CASSQQGETQYF	TGCGCCAGCAGTCAGCAAGGGGAGACCCAGTACTTC
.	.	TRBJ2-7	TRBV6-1	CASSELQFEQYF	TGTGCCAGCAGTGAATTACAGTTCGAGCAGTACTTC
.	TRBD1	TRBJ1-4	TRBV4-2	CASSQARTGEEKLFF	TGTGCCAGCAGCCAAGCCAGGACAGGGGAGGAAAAACTGTTTTTT
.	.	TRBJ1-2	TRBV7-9	CASSLIGNYGYTF	TGTGCCAGCAGCTTAATAGGGAACTATGGCTACACCTTC
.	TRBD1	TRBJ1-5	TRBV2	CASRHPQGYSNQPQHF	TGTGCCAGCAGGCACCCACAGGGGTATAGCAATCAGCCCCAGCATTTT
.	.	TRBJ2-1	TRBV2	CASSDSGLPYNEQFF	TGTGCCAGCAGTGATTCGGGCCTTCCCTACAATGAGCAGTTCTTC
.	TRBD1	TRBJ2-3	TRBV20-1	CSASRWDSSSTDTQYF	TGCAGTGCTAGTCGCTGGGACAGTTCTAGCACAGATACGCAGTATTTT
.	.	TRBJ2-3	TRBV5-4	CASSSDGGGTDTQYF	TGTGCCAGCAGCTCGGATGGGGGAGGCACAGATACGCAGTATTTT
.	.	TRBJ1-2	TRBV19	CASRGGWQAYGYTF	TGTGCCAGTAGGGGGGGATGGCAGGCCTATGGCTACACCTTC